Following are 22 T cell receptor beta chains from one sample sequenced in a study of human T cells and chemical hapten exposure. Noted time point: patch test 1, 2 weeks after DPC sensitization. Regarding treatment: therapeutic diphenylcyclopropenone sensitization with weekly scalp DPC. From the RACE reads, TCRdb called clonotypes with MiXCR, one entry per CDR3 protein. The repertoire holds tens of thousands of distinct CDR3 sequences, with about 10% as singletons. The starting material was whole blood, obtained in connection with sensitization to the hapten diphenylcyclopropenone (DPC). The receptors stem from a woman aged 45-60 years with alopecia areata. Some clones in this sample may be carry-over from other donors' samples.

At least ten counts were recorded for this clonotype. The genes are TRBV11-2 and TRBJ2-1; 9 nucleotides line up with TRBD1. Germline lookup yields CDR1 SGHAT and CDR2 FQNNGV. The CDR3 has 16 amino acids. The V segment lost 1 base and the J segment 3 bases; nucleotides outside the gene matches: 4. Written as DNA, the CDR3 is TGTGCCAGCAGCTTAGGGGGGACAGGGAACTACAATGAGCAGTTCTTC. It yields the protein CASSLGGTGNYNEQFF.

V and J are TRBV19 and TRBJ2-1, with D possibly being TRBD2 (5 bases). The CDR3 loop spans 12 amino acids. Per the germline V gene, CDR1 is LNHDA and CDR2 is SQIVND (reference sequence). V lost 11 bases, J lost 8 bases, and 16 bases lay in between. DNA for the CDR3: TGTGCCTCCTCTCCCCTAGCCGATGAGCAGTTCTTC. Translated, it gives CASSPLADEQFF.

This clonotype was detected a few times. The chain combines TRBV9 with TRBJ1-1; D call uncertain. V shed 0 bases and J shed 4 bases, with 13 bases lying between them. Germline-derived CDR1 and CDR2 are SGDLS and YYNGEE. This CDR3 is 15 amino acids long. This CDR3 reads CASSVVSGVITEAFF. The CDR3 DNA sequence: TGTGCCAGCAGCGTAGTATCTGGGGTAATCACTGAAGCTTTCTTT.

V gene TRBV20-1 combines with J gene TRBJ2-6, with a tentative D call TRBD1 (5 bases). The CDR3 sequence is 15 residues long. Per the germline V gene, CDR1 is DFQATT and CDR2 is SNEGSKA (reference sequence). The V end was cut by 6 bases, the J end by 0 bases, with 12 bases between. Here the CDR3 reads CSALLRGSGANVLTF. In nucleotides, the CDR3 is TGCAGTGCGCTTCTAAGGGGCTCTGGGGCCAACGTCCTGACTTTC.

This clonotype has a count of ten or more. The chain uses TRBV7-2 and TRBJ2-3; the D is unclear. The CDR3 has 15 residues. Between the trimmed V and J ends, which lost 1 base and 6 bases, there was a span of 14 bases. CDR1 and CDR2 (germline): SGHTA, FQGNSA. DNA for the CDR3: TGTGCCAGCAGCTTAGTGGCGTTACCCACGGATACGCAGTATTTT. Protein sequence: CASSLVALPTDTQYF.

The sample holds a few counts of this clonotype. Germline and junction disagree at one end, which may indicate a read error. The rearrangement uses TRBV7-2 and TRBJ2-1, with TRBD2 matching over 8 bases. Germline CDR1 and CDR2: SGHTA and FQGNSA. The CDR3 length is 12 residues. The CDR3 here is CASSLGMRGARF. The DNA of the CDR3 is TGTGCCAGCAGCTTAGGTATGCGGGGGGCAAGATTC.

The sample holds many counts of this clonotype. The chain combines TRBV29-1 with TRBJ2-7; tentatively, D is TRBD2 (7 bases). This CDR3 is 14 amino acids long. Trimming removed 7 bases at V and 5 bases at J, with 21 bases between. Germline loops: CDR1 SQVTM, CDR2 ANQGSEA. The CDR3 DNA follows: TGCAGCGCCCACCACCGGGGAGGGGGGGACGAGCAGTACTTC. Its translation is CSAHHRGGGDEQYF.

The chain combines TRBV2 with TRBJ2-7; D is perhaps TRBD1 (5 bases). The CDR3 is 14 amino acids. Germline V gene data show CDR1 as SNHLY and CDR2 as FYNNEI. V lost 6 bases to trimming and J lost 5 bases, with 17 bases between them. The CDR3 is CASRTSGSIHEQYF. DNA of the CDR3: TGTGCCAGCAGGACTTCAGGGTCCATCCACGAGCAGTACTTC. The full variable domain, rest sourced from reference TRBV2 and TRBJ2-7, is EPEVTQTPSHQVTQMGQEVILRCVPISNHLYFYWYRQILGQKVEFLVSFYNNEISEKSEIFDDQFSVERPDGSNFTLKIRSTKLEDSAMYFCASRTSGSIHEQYFGPGTRLTVT.

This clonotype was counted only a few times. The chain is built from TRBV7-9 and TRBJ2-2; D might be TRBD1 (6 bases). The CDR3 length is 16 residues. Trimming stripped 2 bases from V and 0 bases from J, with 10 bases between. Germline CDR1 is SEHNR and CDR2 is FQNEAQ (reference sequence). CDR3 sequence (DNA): TGTGCCAGCAGCTTACTCGGACAGACGAACACCGGGGAGCTGTTTTTT. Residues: CASSLLGQTNTGELFF.

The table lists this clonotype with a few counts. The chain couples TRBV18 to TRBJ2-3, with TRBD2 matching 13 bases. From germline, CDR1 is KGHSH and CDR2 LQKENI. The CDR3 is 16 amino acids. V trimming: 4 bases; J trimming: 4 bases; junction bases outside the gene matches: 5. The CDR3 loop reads CASSRLAGGIADTQYF. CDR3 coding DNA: TGTGCCAGCTCACGACTAGCGGGGGGAATCGCAGATACGCAGTATTTT.

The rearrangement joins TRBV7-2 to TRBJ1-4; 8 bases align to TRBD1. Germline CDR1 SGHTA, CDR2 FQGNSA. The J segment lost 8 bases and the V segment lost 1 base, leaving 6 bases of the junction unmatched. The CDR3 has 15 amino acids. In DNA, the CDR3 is TGTGCCAGCAGCTTAGTGCCAGGGGGCAGGGAAAAACTGTTTTTT. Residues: CASSLVPGGREKLFF.

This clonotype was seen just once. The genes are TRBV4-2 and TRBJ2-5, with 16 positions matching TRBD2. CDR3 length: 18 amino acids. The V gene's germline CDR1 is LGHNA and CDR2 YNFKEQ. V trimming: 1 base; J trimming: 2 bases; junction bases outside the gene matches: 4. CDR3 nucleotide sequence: TGTGCCAGCAGCCAAGGTGGGACTAGCGGGGGGGCACAAGAGACCCAGTACTTC. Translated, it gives CASSQGGTSGGAQETQYF.

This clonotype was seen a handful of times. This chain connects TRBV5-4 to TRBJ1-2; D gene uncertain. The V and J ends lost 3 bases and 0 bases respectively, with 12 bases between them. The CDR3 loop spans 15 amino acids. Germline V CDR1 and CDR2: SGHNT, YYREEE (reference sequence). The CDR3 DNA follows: TGTGCCAGCAGCTCTTCCAGATCGACTAACTATGGCTACACCTTC. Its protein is CASSSSRSTNYGYTF.

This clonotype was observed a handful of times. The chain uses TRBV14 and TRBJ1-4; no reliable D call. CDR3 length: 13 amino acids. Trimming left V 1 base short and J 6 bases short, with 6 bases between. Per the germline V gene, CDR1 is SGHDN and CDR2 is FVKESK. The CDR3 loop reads CASSQVVYEKLFF. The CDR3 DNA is TGTGCCAGCAGCCAAGTCGTATATGAAAAACTGTTTTTT.

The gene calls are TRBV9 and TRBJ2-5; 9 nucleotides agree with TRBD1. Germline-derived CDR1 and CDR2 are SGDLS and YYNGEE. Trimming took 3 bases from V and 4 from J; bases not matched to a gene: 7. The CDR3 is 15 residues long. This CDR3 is CASSAQGDRAETQYF. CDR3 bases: TGTGCCAGCAGCGCACAGGGGGACAGGGCAGAGACCCAGTACTTC.

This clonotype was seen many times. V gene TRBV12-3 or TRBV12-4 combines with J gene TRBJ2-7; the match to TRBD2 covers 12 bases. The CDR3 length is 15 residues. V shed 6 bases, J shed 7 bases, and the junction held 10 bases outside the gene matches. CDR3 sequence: CASRKTSGGAREQYF. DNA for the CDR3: TGTGCCAGCAGGAAGACTAGCGGGGGAGCCAGGGAGCAGTACTTC.

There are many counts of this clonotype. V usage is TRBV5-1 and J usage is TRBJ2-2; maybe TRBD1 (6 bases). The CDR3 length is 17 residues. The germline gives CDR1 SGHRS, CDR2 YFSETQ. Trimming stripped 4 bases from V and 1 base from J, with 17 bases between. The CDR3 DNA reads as TGCGCCAGCAGCCCGACGACAATGACAGGGAACACCGGGGAGCTGTTTTTT. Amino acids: CASSPTTMTGNTGELFF.

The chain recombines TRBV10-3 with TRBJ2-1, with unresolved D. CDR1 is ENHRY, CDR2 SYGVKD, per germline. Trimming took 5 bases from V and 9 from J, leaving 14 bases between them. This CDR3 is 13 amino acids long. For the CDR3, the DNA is TGTGCCATCAGTACGAAGTTGTCAGGTGAGCAGTTCTTC. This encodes CAISTKLSGEQFF.

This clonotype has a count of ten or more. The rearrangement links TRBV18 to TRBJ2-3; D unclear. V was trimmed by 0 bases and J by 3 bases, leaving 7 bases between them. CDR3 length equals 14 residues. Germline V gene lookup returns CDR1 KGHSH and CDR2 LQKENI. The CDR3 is CASSPPGPTDTQYF. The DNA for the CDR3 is TGTGCCAGCTCACCACCGGGCCCAACAGATACGCAGTATTTT.

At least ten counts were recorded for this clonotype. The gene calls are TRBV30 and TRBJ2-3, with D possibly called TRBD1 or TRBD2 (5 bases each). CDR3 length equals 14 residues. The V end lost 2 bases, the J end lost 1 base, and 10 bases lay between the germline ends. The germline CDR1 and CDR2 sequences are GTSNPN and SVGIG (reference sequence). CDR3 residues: CAWSQGRGTDTQYF. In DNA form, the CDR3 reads TGTGCCTGGAGTCAGGGACGGGGCACAGATACGCAGTATTTT.

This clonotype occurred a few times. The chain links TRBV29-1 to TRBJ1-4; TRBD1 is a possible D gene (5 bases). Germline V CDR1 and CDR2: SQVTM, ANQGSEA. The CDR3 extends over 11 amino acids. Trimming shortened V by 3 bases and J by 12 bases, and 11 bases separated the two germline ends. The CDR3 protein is CSVEGPTELFF. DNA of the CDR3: TGCAGCGTTGAGGGGCCAACAGAACTGTTTTTT.

CDR3 loop: CASSQEFGFWPQHF. The CDR3 nucleotides are TGCGCCAGCAGCCAAGAATTTGGGTTTTGGCCCCAGCATTTT. This chain uses TRBV4-1 with TRBJ1-5; D call uncertain. There are 14 residues in the CDR3. Trimming removed 0 bases at V and 9 bases at J, with 12 bases between. CDR1 is MGHRA, CDR2 YSYEKL, per germline.